These 24 T cell receptor beta chains were sequenced from one sample in a study of early T cells in non-severe SARS-CoV-2 infection. MiXCR, applied by TCRdb to the 5' RACE reads, yields one record per CDR3 protein. The profile shows about 48,000 distinct CDR3 sequences, about 7.4% of them singletons. The sequenced sample consisted of whole blood. These receptors were collected from an adult who was a healthcare worker with PCR-confirmed SARS-CoV-2 infection or an uninfected control (not recorded which).

This clonotype has ten or more counts. V gene TRBV27 combines with J gene TRBJ2-1; possible D gene TRBD1, 6 bases. V dropped 2 bases and J dropped 7 bases, with 15 bases sitting between them. In germline, CDR1 is MNHEY, CDR2 SMNVEV (reference sequence). The CDR3 sequence is 15 residues long. This CDR3 reads CASSLRGQYSNEQFF. The DNA for the CDR3 is TGTGCCAGCAGTTTAAGGGGACAATACAGTAATGAGCAGTTCTTC.

This clonotype was seen only a few times. The V and J genes are TRBV28 and TRBJ1-1; 11 nucleotides line up with TRBD1. The ends lost 5 bases at V and 3 bases at J; junction bases unmatched: 8. The CDR3 totals 16 residues. The germline gives CDR1 MDHEN, CDR2 SYDVKM. CDR3 DNA: TGTGCCAGCAGTGAGCGGACAGGGGGCCGGGACACTGAAGCTTTCTTT. Translating it yields CASSERTGGRDTEAFF.

This clonotype appeared many times. The gene calls are TRBV10-3 and TRBJ1-2; 7 bases agree with TRBD1. Germline values: CDR1 ENHRY, CDR2 SYGVKD. V lost 4 bases and J lost 3; bases outside the gene matches: 2. This CDR3 has 13 amino acids. CDR3 amino acids: CAISGQGDYGYTF. CDR3 DNA: TGTGCCATCAGTGGACAGGGCGACTATGGCTACACCTTC.

This clonotype was counted only a few times. V gene TRBV30 combines with J gene TRBJ2-5, with D perhaps matching TRBD2 (5 bases). V was trimmed by 2 bases and J by 5 bases, leaving 15 bases between them. This CDR3 comprises 14 residues. CDR1 GTSNPN and CDR2 SVGIG come from the germline V gene (reference sequence). Here the CDR3 DNA reads TGTGCCTGGAGTTGGGGATCTAGCAGCGAGACCCAGTACTTC. As protein: CAWSWGSSSETQYF.

This clonotype has just a few counts. The rearrangement links TRBV11-2 to TRBJ2-1; D is unresolved. Germline CDR1 is SGHAT and CDR2 is FQNNGV. The CDR3 loop spans 15 amino acids. Deletions cut 1 base from V and 10 bases from J, with 17 bases between. For the CDR3, the DNA is TGTGCCAGCAGCTTAGGGCCAGGAACGGTTGGGGAGCAGTTCTTC. As protein: CASSLGPGTVGEQFF.

There are many counts of this clonotype. CDR3 in DNA: TGTGCCAGCAGTTACACACAGGGGTGGACTGAAGCTTTCTTT. Translating gives CASSYTQGWTEAFF. The genes are TRBV6-2 or TRBV6-3 and TRBJ1-1; TRBD1 aligns across 7 bases. The germline CDR1 and CDR2 sequences are MNHEY and SVGEGT. The V and J ends lost 2 bases and 5 bases, in that order; junction bases with no gene match: 5. The CDR3 is made up of 14 amino acids.

The chain couples TRBV29-1 to TRBJ2-3; D uncertain. Trimming stripped 6 bases from V and 3 bases from J, with 4 bases between. This CDR3 is 10 amino acids long. The germline V gene has CDR1 SQVTM and CDR2 ANQGSEA. CDR3 in amino acids: CSVKTDTQYF. In DNA form, the CDR3 reads TGCAGCGTCAAAACAGATACGCAGTATTTT.

The rearrangement joins TRBV5-1 to TRBJ1-1; TRBD1 is a possible D gene (6 bases). The germline gives CDR1 SGHRS, CDR2 YFSETQ. This CDR3 has 15 amino acids. V was trimmed by 3 bases and J by 6 bases, leaving 18 bases between them. The CDR3 DNA is TGCGCCAGCAGCTCATTGGACAGCGGTGGCGCTGAAGCTTTCTTT. It codes for CASSSLDSGGAEAFF. The variable domain in full, with the rest retrieved from reference TRBV5-1 and TRBJ1-1, is KAGVTQTPRYLIKTRGQQVTLSCSPISGHRSVSWYQQTPGQGLQFLFEYFSETQRNKGNFPGRFSGRQFSNSRSEMNVSTLELGDSALYLCASSSLDSGGAEAFFGQGTRLTVV.

This clonotype was recorded many times. This chain joins TRBV12-3 or TRBV12-4 and TRBJ2-7; weak D call: TRBD1 (6 bases). Trimming stripped 5 bases from V and 3 bases from J, with 8 bases between. The CDR3 spans 12 residues. The CDR3 nucleotides read TGTGCCAGCAGTCAACAGGGCTACGAGCAGTACTTC. Translating gives CASSQQGYEQYF.

This clonotype was observed at least ten times. The gene calls are TRBV29-1 and TRBJ2-2; the match to TRBD2 covers 12 bases. The CDR3 spans 14 residues. Losses at the gene ends were 7 bases for V and 3 bases for J; bases not matched to a gene: 3. The germline V gene encodes CDR1 SQVTM and CDR2 ANQGSEA. The CDR3, as DNA: TGCAGCGGCCGACTAGCGGGAGACACCGGGGAGCTGTTTTTT. This gives the protein CSGRLAGDTGELFF.

The chain combines TRBV29-1 with TRBJ1-5; 8 bases match TRBD1. Germline V gives CDR1 SQVTM, CDR2 ANQGSEA. The ends lost 6 bases at V and 1 base at J; junction bases unmatched: 5. The CDR3 has 14 residues. Written as DNA, the CDR3 is TGCAGCGTACTAGGACAGGGCAGCAATCAGCCCCAGCATTTT. Translated, it gives CSVLGQGSNQPQHF.

CDR3 DNA sequence: TGTGCCAGCAGCAGATTGACAGGGGTCTATGGCTACACCTTC. Its protein product is CASSRLTGVYGYTF. The genes are TRBV11-2 and TRBJ1-2; 8 bases agree with TRBD1. The V and J ends lost 5 bases and 4 bases, in that order; junction bases with no gene match: 6. Germline values: CDR1 SGHAT, CDR2 FQNNGV. The CDR3 has 14 residues.

In this sample, this clonotype turned up many times. CDR3 sequence (DNA): TGTGCCACTAGCTCGGGGGGGGGCTCGCTTTACGAGCAGTACTTC. This translates into CATSSGGGSLYEQYF. V and J are TRBV10-3 and TRBJ2-7; 8 bases fit TRBD2. The CDR3 totals 15 residues. Trimming at V came to 10 bases and at J to 4 bases, leaving 15 bases not matched to a gene. Germline V gene lookup returns CDR1 ENHRY and CDR2 SYGVKD.

This clonotype was seen at least ten times. The chain employs TRBV12-3 or TRBV12-4 and TRBJ1-2; TRBD1 matches at 11 bases. This CDR3 is 16 amino acids long. The ends lost 6 bases at V and 4 bases at J; junction bases unmatched: 10. CDR3 coding DNA: TGTGCCAGCAGCCCAAAAGGGACAGGGGGGTCCTATGGCTACACCTTC. This encodes CASSPKGTGGSYGYTF.

Worth noting for this clonotype: A much larger clone is a single base away; this may be a read error. The V call is TRBV2, the J call TRBJ1-6, with a weak D call TRBD1 (5 bases). Germline CDR1 SNHLY, CDR2 FYNNEI. The CDR3 totals 16 residues. Here the CDR3 reads CASSESGPGKNSLLHF. Here the CDR3 DNA reads TGTGCCAGCAGTGAAAGCGGGCCAGGGAAGAATTCACTCCTCCACTTT.

This clonotype showed up many times. This sequence joins TRBV27 and TRBJ2-5; D is unresolved. The V gene's germline CDR1 is MNHEY and CDR2 SMNVEV (reference sequence). V lost 4 bases, J lost 4 bases, and 13 bases lay in between. The CDR3 runs to 14 residues. CDR3 sequence (DNA): TGTGCCAGCAGTTCTATGAGGATTGGAGAGACCCAGTACTTC. Protein sequence: CASSSMRIGETQYF.

The chain recombines TRBV30 with TRBJ1-3; D uncertain. V was cut by 4 bases and J by 0 bases, with 4 bases left in between. Germline V lookup: CDR1 GTSNPN, CDR2 SVGIG (reference sequence). CDR3 size: 12 residues. The CDR3 region is CAWTGSGNTIYF. In nucleotides, the CDR3 is TGTGCCTGGACAGGCTCTGGAAACACCATATATTTT.

This clonotype was counted between two and nine times. CDR3 coding DNA: TGTGCCAGCAGAACAGGGGGAACGAACACTGAAGCTTTCTTT. The encoded protein is CASRTGGTNTEAFF. The J gene is TRBJ1-1, the V gene TRBV2; the match to TRBD1 covers 8 bases. The germline V gene encodes CDR1 SNHLY and CDR2 FYNNEI. Trimming took 6 bases from V and 1 from J; bases not matched to a gene: 4. This CDR3 is built from 14 residues.

This clonotype was found many times. J is TRBJ2-1 and V is TRBV28; D is uncertain. CDR3 length: 13 residues. V gave up 5 bases and J gave up 4 bases, with 9 bases separating them. Germline V lookup: CDR1 MDHEN, CDR2 SYDVKM. The CDR3 nucleotides read TGTGCCAGCAGTACGGACGCGTACAATGAGCAGTTCTTC. This codes for CASSTDAYNEQFF.

The chain employs TRBV5-4 and TRBJ1-1; possible D gene TRBD1, 5 bases. CDR3 size: 14 residues. Germline CDR1 is SGHNT and CDR2 is YYREEE (reference sequence). V lost 4 bases, J lost 3 bases, and 13 bases lay in between. The CDR3: CASSLGTFDTEAFF. In nucleotides, the CDR3 is TGTGCCAGCAGCCTGGGGACCTTTGACACTGAAGCTTTCTTT. Complete variable domain (other parts from reference TRBV5-4 and TRBJ1-1): ETGVTQSPTHLIKTRGQQVTLRCSSQSGHNTVSWYQQALGQGPQFIFQYYREEENGRGNFPPRFSGLQFPNYSSELNVNALELDDSALYLCASSLGTFDTEAFFGQGTRLTVV.

This clonotype was seen repeatedly, ten times or more. The V call is TRBV12-3 or TRBV12-4, the J call TRBJ2-2, with 7 bases that match TRBD1. The CDR3 contains 14 residues. V shed 0 bases and J 5 bases; nucleotides not matched to a gene: 0. The CDR3 region has the DNA TGTGCCAGCAGTTTAGCGGGACAGACCGGGGAGCTGTTTTTT. Protein product: CASSLAGQTGELFF.

CDR3 nucleotides: TGTGCCTGGAGCCCAGGACTAGCGGGGGGGCGTCTGGGGAATGAGCAGTTCTTC. This gives the protein CAWSPGLAGGRLGNEQFF. The V gene is TRBV30, the J gene TRBJ2-1, with 15 bases aligning to TRBD2. Germline trimming cut 3 bases from V and 7 bases from J; bases unmatched to any gene: 13. Germline loops: CDR1 GTSNPN, CDR2 SVGIG (reference sequence). The CDR3 has 18 residues.

At least ten counts were recorded for this clonotype. This rearrangement joins TRBV11-2 to TRBJ1-1, with a tentative D call TRBD1 (6 bases). The CDR3 loop spans 17 amino acids. Germline loops: CDR1 SGHAT, CDR2 FQNNGV. V lost 3 bases to trimming and J lost 6 bases, with 23 bases between them. The CDR3 is CASSFSPWGGEYAEAFF. CDR3 nucleotides: TGTGCCAGCAGCTTTAGCCCTTGGGGGGGCGAATATGCTGAAGCTTTCTTT.

The table lists this clonotype with many counts. This sequence joins TRBV5-4 and TRBJ1-1; D ambiguous. CDR3 length equals 14 residues. Germline V gene sequence: CDR1 SGHNT, CDR2 YYREEE (reference sequence). V gave up 7 bases and J gave up 3 bases, with 16 bases separating them. The CDR3 nucleotides read TGTGCCAGCGGTCCTAGAAGTTGGGACACTGAAGCTTTCTTT. Protein sequence: CASGPRSWDTEAFF.